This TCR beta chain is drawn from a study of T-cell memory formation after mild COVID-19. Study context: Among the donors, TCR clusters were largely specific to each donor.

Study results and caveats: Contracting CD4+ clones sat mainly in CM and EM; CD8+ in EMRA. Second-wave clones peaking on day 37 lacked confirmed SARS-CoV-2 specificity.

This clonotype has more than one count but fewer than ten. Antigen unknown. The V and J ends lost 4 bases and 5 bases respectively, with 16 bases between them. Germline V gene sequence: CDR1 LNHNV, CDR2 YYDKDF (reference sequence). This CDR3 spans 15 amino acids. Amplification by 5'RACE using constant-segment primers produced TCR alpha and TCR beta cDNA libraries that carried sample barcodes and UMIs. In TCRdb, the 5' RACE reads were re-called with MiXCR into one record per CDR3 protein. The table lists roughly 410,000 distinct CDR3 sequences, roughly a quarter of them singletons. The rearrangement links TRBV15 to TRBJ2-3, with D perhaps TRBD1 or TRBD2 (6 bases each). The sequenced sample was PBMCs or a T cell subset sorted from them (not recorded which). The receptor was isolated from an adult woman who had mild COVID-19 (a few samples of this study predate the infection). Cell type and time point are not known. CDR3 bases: TGTGCCACCAGCATGGCGGGACACCTGATAGATACGCAGTATTTT. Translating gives CATSMAGHLIDTQYF.